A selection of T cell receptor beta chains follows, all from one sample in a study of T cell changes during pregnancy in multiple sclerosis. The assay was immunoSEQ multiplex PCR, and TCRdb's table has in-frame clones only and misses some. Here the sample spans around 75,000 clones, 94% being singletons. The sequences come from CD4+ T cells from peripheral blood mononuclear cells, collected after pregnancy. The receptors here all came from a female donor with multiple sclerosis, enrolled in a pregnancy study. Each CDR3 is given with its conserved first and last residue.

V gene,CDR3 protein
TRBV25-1,CASSGTSGRAPFDTQYF
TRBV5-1,CASSLGGQGPEQYF
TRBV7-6,CASSLLAESTDTQYF
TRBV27,CASSLGYVGRAPGEQFF
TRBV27,CASSLNRVNGYTF
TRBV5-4,CASSLPGYPRTQPFF
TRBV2,CASSEELAGLGEQYF
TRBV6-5,CASSYRDRGHYGYTF
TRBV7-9,CASSLGGDGYTF
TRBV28,CANRRSGRKEQYF
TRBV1,CTSTGCFTTDTQYF
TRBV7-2,CASNPDREYTEAFF
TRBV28,CASKRDYEQYF
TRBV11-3,CASSTEAGEQYF
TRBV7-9,CAASRGRTEAFF